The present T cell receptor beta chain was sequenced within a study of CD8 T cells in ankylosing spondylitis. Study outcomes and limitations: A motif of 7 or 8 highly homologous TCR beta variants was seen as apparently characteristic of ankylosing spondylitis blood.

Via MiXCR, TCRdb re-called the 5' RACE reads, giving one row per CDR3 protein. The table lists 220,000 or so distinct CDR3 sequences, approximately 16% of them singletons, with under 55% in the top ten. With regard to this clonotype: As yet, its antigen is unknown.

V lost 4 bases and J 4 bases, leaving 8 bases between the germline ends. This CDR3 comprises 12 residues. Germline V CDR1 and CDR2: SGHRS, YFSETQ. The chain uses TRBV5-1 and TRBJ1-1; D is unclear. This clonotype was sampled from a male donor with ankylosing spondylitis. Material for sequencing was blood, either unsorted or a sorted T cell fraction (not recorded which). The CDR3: CASSRMGTEAFF. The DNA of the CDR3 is TGCGCCAGCAGCCGGATGGGCACTGAAGCTTTCTTT.